This TCR beta chain emerged from a study of blood T cell repertoires in COVID-19. Across the study: COVID-19 samples from acute and convalescent phases originated in the United States, Italy and Spain. The cDNA or gDNA used as material had been derived from T cells, B-cell-depleted T cells, or PBMCs.

Study processing details: Amplification with reference gene primers provided the estimates of nucleated cell counts. Profiling relied on immunoSEQ multiplex PCR, and the TCRdb table lists in-frame clones only, not all of them. Clonal size and the V and J genes are those of that table, whereas D and trimming came from the DNA. The sample records about 54,000 clones, 90% being singletons. Looked up from germline, CDR1 is LGHDT and CDR2 is YNNKEL (reference sequence). This CDR3 is 15 amino acids long. Deletions cut 5 bases from V and 0 bases from J, with 14 bases between. The sequencing sample was made of peripheral blood. This sequence was found in a woman aged 40 to 50 with active COVID-19. The chain links TRBV3-1 (or the pseudogene TRBV3-2) to TRBJ2-7; the D gene is possibly TRBD2 (6 bases). The CDR3 reads CASSKGTSSSYEQYF. DNA for the CDR3: TGTGCCAGCAGCAAGGGGACTTCTAGCTCCTACGAGCAGTACTTC.